This T cell receptor (beta chain) came from a study of sequential checkpoint blockade in melanoma. Study summary: Each arm's sequence ended with maintenance nivolumab. Matched biopsies came pretreatment and at week 13 for approximately 21 patients.

This sample's treatment: randomized to nivolumab then ipilimumab (arm A) or the reverse (arm B). Unmatched junction bases numbered 5, after V lost 1 base and J lost 8 bases. This CDR3 contains 15 residues. Germline lookup yields CDR1 SGHNT and CDR2 YENEEA. General study points: Clinical benefit was about 30 times likelier when tumor T-cell fraction and clonality increased.

The protocol was immunoSEQ multiplex PCR, while the TCRdb copy is restricted to in-frame clones and leaves out a portion. Among several thousand clones listed, roughly 24% were seen once. In its sample, this clone was seen a few times. The target antigen is unknown. The rearrangement joins TRBV11-3 to TRBJ2-1; 10 bases agree with TRBD2. The sequence was obtained from a human donor with melanoma. The sample here was tumor tissue (inferred from file names), taken from a patient given nivolumab and ipilimumab in sequence. This CDR3 reads CASSLVLSGGDEQFF. CDR3 DNA: TGTGCCAGCAGCTTAGTGCTGAGCGGGGGGGATGAGCAGTTCTTC.